The 21 T cell receptor beta chains reported below all come from one sample, sequenced in a study of CD8+ T cells in alopecia areata. It was cDNA, reverse transcribed from extracted RNA, that served as the sequencing template. Generated by immunoSEQ multiplex PCR, the TCRdb table keeps only in-frame clones and is missing some. The sample includes about 100,000 clones, 55% to 70% seen only once; the top ten take around a quarter. Sequencing input: NKG2D-low CD8+ T cells sorted from blood. The origin of the receptors is a human donor with alopecia areata.

The chain is built from TRBV7-9 and TRBJ2-1; a weak D match, TRBD2 (5 bases). Germline V gives CDR1 SEHNR, CDR2 FQNEAQ (reference sequence). Deletions cut 7 bases from V and 2 bases from J, with 18 bases between. The CDR3 is 16 residues long. The CDR3 DNA sequence: TGTGCCAGCAACAATCGGGGAGATGGCCCCTACAATGAGCAGTTCTTC. Translating it yields CASNNRGDGPYNEQFF.

This rearrangement joins TRBV13 to TRBJ2-7; 14 bases align to TRBD2. CDR1 and CDR2 from the germline V gene are PRHDT and FYEKMQ (reference sequence). The V segment lost 5 bases and the J segment 2 bases; nucleotides outside the gene matches: 2. This CDR3 spans 15 amino acids. CDR3 bases: TGTGCCAGCAGCACGGGACTAGCGGGAGCCTACGAGCAGTACTTC. Residues: CASSTGLAGAYEQYF.

This clone was counted a single time. J is TRBJ1-5 and V is TRBV13; D is unclear. V gave up 2 bases and J gave up 6 bases, with 14 bases separating them. The CDR3 extends over 15 amino acids. Germline CDR1 reads PRHDT; CDR2 reads FYEKMQ (reference sequence). The CDR3 DNA reads TGTGCCAGCAGCTTAAGATCGGAGGGTGGTCAGCCCCAGCATTTT. Protein product: CASSLRSEGGQPQHF. The full variable domain, completed using reference TRBV13 and TRBJ1-5, is AAGVIQSPRHLIKEKRETATLKCYPIPRHDTVYWYQQGPGQDPQFLISFYEKMQSDKGSIPDRFSAQQFSDYHSELNMSSLELGDSALYFCASSLRSEGGQPQHFGDGTRLSIL.

The chain combines TRBV4-1 with TRBJ2-2; either TRBD1 or TRBD2 may supply D (6 bases each). The CDR3 is 16 residues long. Trimming left V 0 bases short and J 6 bases short, with 14 bases between. Germline assignment: CDR1 MGHRA and CDR2 YSYEKL. The CDR3 bases are TGCGCCAGCAGCCAAGAGCCACAGGGAGGTGCCGGGGAGCTGTTTTTT. Translating gives CASSQEPQGGAGELFF.

J is TRBJ2-5 and V is TRBV10-3; 7 bases align to TRBD1. V was clipped by 11 bases and J by 4 bases; unmatched bases: 10. The germline V gene encodes CDR1 ENHRY and CDR2 SYGVKD. There are 13 residues in the CDR3. CDR3 amino acids: CAAASAGGETQYF. CDR3 DNA sequence: TGTGCCGCAGCTTCGGCAGGGGGAGAGACCCAGTACTTC.

The chain couples TRBV11-3 to TRBJ2-7; 7 nucleotides match TRBD1. J lost 4 bases, V lost 6 bases, and 12 bases had no gene match. Germline V gene sequence: CDR1 SGHNT, CDR2 YENEEA. This CDR3 has 15 amino acids. CDR3 DNA: TGTGCCAGCAGACCCGGGACAGCCCCTCATTACGAGCAGTACTTC. It translates to CASRPGTAPHYEQYF.

The chain recombines TRBV9 with TRBJ2-2, with 13 bases fitting TRBD2. The V gene's germline CDR1 is SGDLS and CDR2 YYNGEE. The CDR3 is 17 amino acids. With 3 bases clipped from V and 1 base from J, the junction kept 3 bases outside the gene matches. The CDR3 sequence is CASSEGTSGVNTGELFF. The CDR3 bases are TGTGCCAGCAGCGAGGGGACTAGCGGGGTGAACACCGGGGAGCTGTTTTTT.

This clone has only a few counts. The chain recombines TRBV4-1 with TRBJ2-7; D may be TRBD1 (5 bases). Trimming shortened V by 3 bases and J by 3 bases, and 9 bases separated the two germline ends. Germline V gene lookup returns CDR1 MGHRA and CDR2 YSYEKL. This CDR3 is 13 amino acids long. The CDR3 DNA sequence: TGCGCCAGCAGCCACACAGGAGACTACGAGCAGTACTTC. Protein sequence: CASSHTGDYEQYF.

The chain carries TRBV9 and TRBJ1-4; no definite D call. Germline values: CDR1 SGDLS, CDR2 YYNGEE. The CDR3 length is 15 residues. V shed 4 bases and J shed 8 bases, with 18 bases lying between them. The CDR3 sequence is CASSPRAGFGEKLFF. The CDR3 bases are TGTGCCAGCAGCCCCCGAGCCGGGTTTGGAGAAAAACTGTTTTTT.

This clone came up a few times. CDR3 residues: CASSLRDGFAEQYF. The CDR3, as DNA: TGTGCCAGCAGTTTAAGGGACGGGTTCGCCGAGCAGTACTTC. The V call is TRBV28, the J call TRBJ2-7; TRBD1 or TRBD2 may be the D gene (5 bases each). This CDR3 has 14 amino acids. The V and J ends lost 2 bases and 6 bases respectively, with 14 bases between them. The germline V gene has CDR1 MDHEN and CDR2 SYDVKM.

This clone showed up just a few times. The chain has TRBV19 and TRBJ1-2, with D possibly being TRBD1 (5 bases). This CDR3 contains 18 residues. V dropped 3 bases and J dropped 4 bases, with 24 bases sitting between them. From germline, CDR1 is LNHDA and CDR2 SQIVND (reference sequence). CDR3 protein: CASSIILAGAGRGYGYTF. CDR3 in DNA: TGTGCCAGTAGTATCATCCTCGCGGGAGCAGGGAGGGGCTATGGCTACACCTTC.

This rearrangement joins TRBV7-3 to TRBJ2-1; TRBD1 aligns across 8 bases. Losses at the gene ends were 0 bases for V and 4 bases for J; bases not matched to a gene: 8. CDR3 length: 17 amino acids. CDR1 and CDR2 from the germline V gene are SGHTA and FQGTGA. CDR3 in amino acids: CASSLTSSGGHYNEQFF. The CDR3 coding sequence is TGTGCCAGCAGCTTAACCTCTTCAGGGGGCCATTACAATGAGCAGTTCTTC.

The chain combines TRBV9 with TRBJ1-1, with unresolved D. The CDR3 contains 14 residues. V was pared by 4 bases and J by 7 bases, with 17 bases between. Germline V gene lookup returns CDR1 SGDLS and CDR2 YYNGEE. The CDR3 DNA is TGTGCCAGCAGCCCGAGACGAGGGAATAGTGAAGCTTTCTTT. Translating gives CASSPRRGNSEAFF.

The rearrangement uses TRBV9 and TRBJ2-2; D gene uncertain. The germline V gene has CDR1 SGDLS and CDR2 YYNGEE. The V gene lost 6 bases and the J gene lost 5 bases, with 11 bases spanning the gap. This CDR3 is built from 13 residues. CDR3 loop: CASTPPRTGELFF. The CDR3 DNA reads as TGTGCCAGCACCCCCCCCCGAACCGGGGAGCTGTTTTTT.

The V gene is TRBV5-1, the J gene TRBJ1-1; 11 nucleotides match TRBD1. Germline assignment: CDR1 SGHRS and CDR2 YFSETQ. The CDR3 loop spans 13 amino acids. After removal of 3 bases from V and 8 bases from J, the junction contained 3 bases not matched to a gene. As DNA, the CDR3 is TGCGCCAGCAGCTGGACAGGGGGCGGGGAAGCTTTCTTT. It codes for CASSWTGGGEAFF.

In this sample, this clone turned up a few times. The V gene is TRBV2, the J gene TRBJ1-2, with a weak D call TRBD1 (6 bases). V dropped 8 bases and J dropped 8 bases, with 15 bases sitting between them. The CDR3 length is 12 residues. The germline V gene has CDR1 SNHLY and CDR2 FYNNEI. CDR3 region: CASPDRTEGYTF. Here the CDR3 DNA reads TGTGCCAGCCCGGATCGGACAGAGGGCTACACCTTC.

The chain joins TRBV7-2 to TRBJ1-1; 12 positions match TRBD1. V gave up 11 bases and J gave up 7 bases; unmatched junction bases: 23. The germline CDR1 and CDR2 sequences are SGHTA and FQGNSA. The CDR3 length is 18 residues. This CDR3 reads CALGSPRDRGLYWGEAFF. CDR3 bases: TGTGCCCTTGGATCCCCCCGGGACAGGGGGCTTTACTGGGGTGAAGCTTTCTTT.

J is TRBJ2-7 and V is TRBV27; D is uncertain. V was pared by 0 bases and J by 3 bases, with 6 bases between. The CDR3 extends over 13 amino acids. Per the germline V gene, CDR1 is MNHEY and CDR2 is SMNVEV (reference sequence). The CDR3: CASSLSLGYEQYF. As DNA, the CDR3 is TGTGCCAGCAGTTTATCGCTGGGCTACGAGCAGTACTTC.

This clone was counted between two and nine times. The CDR3 sequence: CASYDNWGPGYGYTF. The DNA for the CDR3 is TGTGCCAGCTATGATAATTGGGGGCCGGGCTATGGCTACACCTTC. The chain carries TRBV2 and TRBJ1-2; D is possibly TRBD1 (6 bases). This CDR3 has 15 residues. V was shortened by 8 bases and J by 4 bases, with 20 bases between the two germline ends. Germline values: CDR1 SNHLY, CDR2 FYNNEI.

This clone was seen a single time. The gene calls are TRBV19 and TRBJ2-7, with D maybe TRBD1 (6 bases). This CDR3 has 14 residues. Trimming shortened V by 1 base and J by 3 bases, and 10 bases separated the two germline ends. Germline V CDR1 and CDR2: LNHDA, SQIVND (reference sequence). Written as DNA, the CDR3 is TGTGCCAGTAGTATAGGGACAGCTTTCTACGAGCAGTACTTC. This gives the protein CASSIGTAFYEQYF.

The genes are TRBV13 and TRBJ2-7, with 10 nucleotides matching TRBD2. This CDR3 has 15 amino acids. Germline CDR1 and CDR2: PRHDT and FYEKMQ (reference sequence). With 5 bases clipped from V and 2 bases from J, the junction kept 6 bases outside the gene matches. The CDR3 loop reads CASSTQREGTYEQYF. As DNA, the CDR3 is TGTGCCAGCAGCACCCAGCGGGAGGGTACCTACGAGCAGTACTTC.